The 21 T cell receptor beta chains presented below share a single source sample, sequenced in a study of blood T cell repertoires in COVID-19. Measured with immunoSEQ multiplex PCR; TCRdb has only the in-frame clones, and not every one. The data contain 90,000 or so clones, about 85% of them singletons. Sequenced: peripheral blood. These receptors came from a human donor in a cohort sampled during active COVID-19.

This clone was seen a handful of times. This chain joins TRBV20-1 and TRBJ2-5, with D unresolved. Trimming left V 4 bases short and J 1 base short, with 4 bases between. This CDR3 contains 11 residues. In germline, CDR1 is DFQATT, CDR2 SNEGSKA (reference sequence). The CDR3 nucleotides read TGCAGTGCTACAGGCCAAGAGACCCAGTACTTC. Its translation: CSATGQETQYF.

The chain couples TRBV5-4 to TRBJ2-1, with a tentative D call TRBD1 (6 bases). Germline V lookup: CDR1 SGHNT, CDR2 YYREEE (reference sequence). This CDR3 comprises 14 residues. V was trimmed by 0 bases and J by 8 bases, leaving 12 bases between them. CDR3 DNA: TGTGCCAGCAGCTTGGGAAACAGGGAAGATGAGCAGTTCTTC. Its protein is CASSLGNREDEQFF. The variable domain in full, with the rest retrieved from reference TRBV5-4 and TRBJ2-1, is ETGVTQSPTHLIKTRGQQVTLRCSSQSGHNTVSWYQQALGQGPQFIFQYYREEENGRGNFPPRFSGLQFPNYSSELNVNALELDDSALYLCASSLGNREDEQFFGPGTRLTVL.

The rearrangement uses TRBV6-1 and TRBJ1-1, with D unclear. Germline lookup yields CDR1 MNHNS and CDR2 SASEGT. This CDR3 is 14 amino acids long. The germline V and J ends were trimmed by 2 bases and 5 bases, with 12 bases remaining between them. This chain's CDR3 is CASSEQLRETEAFF. CDR3 in DNA: TGTGCCAGCAGTGAACAATTGAGGGAGACTGAAGCTTTCTTT.

The chain links TRBV14 to TRBJ2-1, with 9 bases aligning to TRBD1. This CDR3 has 16 amino acids. Per the germline V gene, CDR1 is SGHDN and CDR2 is FVKESK. V dropped 3 bases and J dropped 5; count of bases not matched to a gene: 8. CDR3 loop: CASSHLPGQGDNEQFF. CDR3 sequence (DNA): TGTGCCAGCAGCCACCTACCGGGACAGGGCGACAATGAGCAGTTCTTC.

CDR3 region: CASGWSGSEETQYF. The CDR3 nucleotides are TGTGCCAGTGGCTGGTCGGGATCGGAAGAGACCCAGTACTTC. The chain joins TRBV2 to TRBJ2-5; perhaps TRBD2 as D (5 bases). V was shortened by 9 bases and J by 3 bases, with 17 bases between the two germline ends. This CDR3 has 14 amino acids. Germline V lookup: CDR1 SNHLY, CDR2 FYNNEI.

This clone was found a few times. This rearrangement joins TRBV9 to TRBJ2-1; TRBD2 might be the D (6 bases). V was shortened by 0 bases and J by 5 bases, with 15 bases between the two germline ends. Per germline, CDR1 SGDLS and CDR2 YYNGEE. The CDR3 runs to 16 residues. CDR3 coding DNA: TGTGCCAGCAGCGTAGATTCCGGGACTCGCCACAATGAGCAGTTCTTC. It specifies CASSVDSGTRHNEQFF.

V usage is TRBV2 and J usage is TRBJ2-3, with TRBD2 matching over 8 bases. Germline loops: CDR1 SNHLY, CDR2 FYNNEI. V lost 6 bases, J lost 0 bases, and 8 bases stayed unmatched. The CDR3 loop spans 16 amino acids. The CDR3 DNA reads as TGTGCCAGCAGCCCTCCTAGCGGGCAGAGCACAGATACGCAGTATTTT. Protein: CASSPPSGQSTDTQYF.

This clone was seen only a few times. The chain is built from TRBV19 and TRBJ2-7; TRBD1 matches 7 bases. J gave up 2 bases and V 3 bases, and 10 bases lay outside the gene matches. This CDR3 contains 16 residues. Germline V gene data show CDR1 as LNHDA and CDR2 as SQIVND (reference sequence). In DNA, the CDR3 is TGTGCCAGTAGTATGGTCGGTGACAGGGTAACCTACGAGCAGTACTTC. Residues: CASSMVGDRVTYEQYF.

V is TRBV5-1 and J is TRBJ2-3; 11 bases line up with TRBD2. Unmatched junction bases numbered 3, after V lost 0 bases and J lost 3 bases. The CDR3 runs to 16 residues. The germline gives CDR1 SGHRS, CDR2 YFSETQ. This CDR3 reads CASSLGLAGITDTQYF. The CDR3 nucleotides read TGCGCCAGCAGCTTGGGACTAGCGGGGATAACAGATACGCAGTATTTT.

In its sample, this clone is medium-sized. The V gene is TRBV30, the J gene TRBJ2-7, with D possibly being TRBD2 (6 bases). The germline V gene has CDR1 GTSNPN and CDR2 SVGIG (reference sequence). The CDR3 runs 14 residues. The germline V and J ends were trimmed by 0 bases and 3 bases, with 12 bases remaining between them. The CDR3 DNA sequence: TGTGCCTGGAGTGTTAGACTAGGGGACTACGAGCAGTACTTC. Its protein is CAWSVRLGDYEQYF.

The chain uses TRBV19 and TRBJ2-7, with D perhaps matching TRBD2 (6 bases). Trimming stripped 5 bases from V and 0 bases from J, with 17 bases between. This CDR3 comprises 16 residues. Germline CDR1 LNHDA, CDR2 SQIVND (reference sequence). CDR3 region: CASSPGVGRSSYEQYF. The CDR3 DNA sequence: TGTGCCAGTAGTCCGGGGGTCGGTAGGAGCTCCTACGAGCAGTACTTC. The full variable domain, in which reference TRBV19 and TRBJ2-7 provide the parts outside the CDR3, is DGGITQSPKYLFRKEGQNVTLSCEQNLNHDAMYWYRQDPGQGLRLIYYSQIVNDFQKGDIAEGYSVSREKKESFPLTVTSAQKNPTAFYLCASSPGVGRSSYEQYFGPGTRLTVT.

In DNA form, the CDR3 reads TGTGCCAGCAGTTTACACAGGGGAAGCACTGAAGCTTTCTTT. Its translation: CASSLHRGSTEAFF. The chain combines TRBV28 with TRBJ1-1, with 7 bases lining up with TRBD1. The trim removed 2 bases at V and 4 bases at J, leaving 4 bases unmatched. Germline V lookup: CDR1 MDHEN, CDR2 SYDVKM. There are 14 residues in the CDR3.

This clone turned up a few times. The V and J genes are TRBV6-6 and TRBJ2-4; 10 bases are a match to TRBD1. Germline loops: CDR1 MNHNY, CDR2 SVGAGI (reference sequence). With 5 bases clipped from V and 7 bases from J, the junction kept 5 bases outside the gene matches. This CDR3 is built from 14 residues. In DNA, the CDR3 is TGTGCCAGCAGTGACGCGGGACAGGGGAACATTCAGTACTTC. Protein product: CASSDAGQGNIQYF.

This chain connects TRBV18 to TRBJ2-6, with 8 positions matching TRBD1. This CDR3 has 16 residues. Germline V gives CDR1 KGHSH, CDR2 LQKENI. J was trimmed by 0 bases and V by 6 bases; bases with no gene match: 4. CDR3 loop: CASSGQVFSGANVLTF. The CDR3 bases are TGTGCCAGCTCGGGACAGGTGTTCTCTGGGGCCAACGTCCTGACTTTC.

The chain employs TRBV29-1 and TRBJ2-2; D perhaps matches TRBD2 (7 bases). Looked up from germline, CDR1 is SQVTM and CDR2 is ANQGSEA. Trimming took off 6 bases at V and 4 bases at J, with 15 bases between the two ends. The CDR3 has 14 amino acids. The CDR3 loop is CSVGGAMGTGELFF. The CDR3 DNA reads TGCAGCGTGGGGGGGGCGATGGGCACCGGGGAGCTGTTTTTT.

The CDR3 region is CASSFGTGDDQPQHF. The CDR3 bases are TGCGCCAGCAGCTTCGGGACAGGCGACGATCAGCCCCAGCATTTT. The rearrangement uses TRBV5-1 and TRBJ1-5; TRBD1 aligns across 8 bases. Unmatched junction bases numbered 6, after V lost 2 bases and J lost 5 bases. CDR3 length: 15 residues. Germline CDR1 and CDR2: SGHRS and YFSETQ.

The genes are TRBV5-5 and TRBJ2-5; weak D call: TRBD2 (6 bases). The CDR3 loop spans 16 amino acids. V was shortened by 4 bases and J by 2 bases, with 18 bases between the two germline ends. Germline-derived CDR1 and CDR2 are SGHKS and YYEKEE (reference sequence). CDR3 coding DNA: TGTGCCAGCAGCCTACGAGGAGGGAGTCTGCAAGAGACCCAGTACTTC. As protein: CASSLRGGSLQETQYF.

The CDR3 sequence: CASSLGWVETQYF. As DNA, the CDR3 is TGTGCCAGCAGCCTGGGCTGGGTAGAGACCCAGTACTTC. The chain has TRBV7-9 and TRBJ2-5; D gene uncertain. The germline V gene encodes CDR1 SEHNR and CDR2 FQNEAQ (reference sequence). V dropped 5 bases and J dropped 4 bases, with 11 bases sitting between them. This CDR3 has 13 amino acids. Full variable domain (rest looked up from reference TRBV7-9 and TRBJ2-5): DTGVSQNPRHKITKRGQNVTFRCDPISEHNRLYWYRQTLGQGPEFLTYFQNEAQLEKSRLLSDRFSAERPKGSFSTLEIQRTEQGDSAMYLCASSLGWVETQYFGPGTRLLVL.

J is TRBJ2-1 and V is TRBV5-1; 7 nucleotides agree with TRBD2. Trimming took 4 bases from V and 0 from J; bases not matched to a gene: 10. Germline V gives CDR1 SGHRS, CDR2 YFSETQ. The CDR3 length is 17 residues. The CDR3 loop is CASSTHWGGSSYNEQFF. In DNA, the CDR3 is TGCGCCAGCAGCACCCACTGGGGGGGGAGCTCCTACAATGAGCAGTTCTTC.

The chain links TRBV18 to TRBJ2-7, with 8 bases that match TRBD1. Losses at the gene ends were 5 bases for V and 6 bases for J; bases not matched to a gene: 9. The CDR3 consists of 14 residues. The germline V gene has CDR1 KGHSH and CDR2 LQKENI. The CDR3 protein is CASSSSGQGSEQYF. CDR3 nucleotide sequence: TGTGCCAGCTCATCAAGCGGACAGGGTTCCGAGCAGTACTTC.

The J gene is TRBJ1-5, the V gene TRBV2; 7 positions agree with TRBD1. This CDR3 is built from 13 residues. The V gene end was trimmed by 6 bases and the J gene end by 9 bases; junction bases not matched to a gene: 8. Germline V gene data show CDR1 as SNHLY and CDR2 as FYNNEI. The CDR3 DNA reads as TGTGCCAGCAGACCCCCCAGGGGGTGGCCCCAGCATTTT. It encodes CASRPPRGWPQHF.